The 9 T cell receptor beta chains below were found in one sample sequenced in a study of T-cell memory formation after mild COVID-19 (dated by TCRdb to the early 2020s). Library method: 5' RACE. The instrument was an Illumina NovaSeq 6000. TCRdb reworked the public reads: Q25 trimming with fastp, MiXCR clone assembly, productive beta chains retained. Each CDR3 protein gets just one entry, which takes the most common genes and DNA from the rows behind it. The sample table records more than 150,000 distinct CDR3 sequences; 9.5% to 13% of these occur just once. 3.8% of the sample belongs to the ten largest clones. Sequencing was carried out using PBMCs or a T cell subset sorted from them (not recorded which). The receptor set was obtained from a man between 18 and 29 years old who had mild COVID-19 (a few samples of this study predate the infection). The sample titles of this study are shuffled in the database, so cell type and time point are left out; the donor was told from shared clones.

CDR3 DNA: TGTGCCAGCTCACCACCGCCAGGGGGGCAGCCCCAGCATTTT. Protein: CASSPPPGGQPQHF. The genes are TRBV18 and TRBJ1-5, with TRBD1 matching over 7 bases. Germline V gene data show CDR1 as KGHSH and CDR2 as LQKENI. This CDR3 comprises 14 residues. Trimming removed 0 bases from V and 7 bases from J; junction bases left unmatched: 3.

This chain links TRBV13 with TRBJ2-5, with 12 nucleotides matching TRBD2. This CDR3 region has 17 residues. The V segment lost 6 bases and the J segment 2 bases; nucleotides outside the gene matches: 10. Germline loops: CDR1 PRHDT, CDR2 FYEKMQ (reference sequence). The CDR3 spells CASSFAAGLAGQETQYF. The CDR3, as DNA: TGTGCCAGCAGTTTCGCAGCGGGACTAGCGGGTCAAGAGACCCAGTACTTC.

This clonotype was found many times. The rearrangement joins TRBV20-1 to TRBJ2-7; possible D gene TRBD1, 5 bases. The CDR3 totals 11 residues. Germline-derived CDR1 and CDR2 are DFQATT and SNEGSKA (reference sequence). Trimming left V 5 bases short and J 6 bases short, with 11 bases between. CDR3 sequence reads: CSAGAPLEQYF. The CDR3 region has the DNA TGCAGTGCTGGGGCCCCGCTCGAGCAGTACTTC.

The rearrangement links TRBV3-1 to TRBJ2-2, with TRBD2 matching 11 bases. Germline V CDR1 and CDR2: LGHDT, YNNKEL (reference sequence). V lost 6 bases to trimming and J lost 0 bases; unmatched junction nucleotides: 9. This CDR3 region has 18 residues. The CDR3 DNA is TGTGCCAGCAGATCCCCGGGACTAGCGGACGCGAACACCGGGGAGCTGTTTTTT. Amino acid sequence: CASRSPGLADANTGELFF.

There are many counts of this clonotype. The chain is built from TRBV6-5 and TRBJ1-5; D uncertain. This CDR3 comprises 14 residues. The germline V gene encodes CDR1 MNHEY and CDR2 SVGAGI. Trimming stripped 3 bases from V and 3 bases from J, with 9 bases between. Here the CDR3 reads CASSYLGNNQPQHF. The CDR3 region has the DNA TGTGCCAGCAGTTATTTGGGGAACAATCAGCCCCAGCATTTT.

The V call is TRBV25-1, the J call TRBJ2-5, with D possibly called TRBD1 or TRBD2 (5 bases each). The germline V gene has CDR1 MGHDK and CDR2 SYGVNS. This CDR3 is built from 13 residues. Trimming pared 11 bases from V and 5 bases from J, leaving 18 bases between. DNA for the CDR3: TGTGCCTCAACGGGATGGGGGTTGGAGACCCAGTACTTC. Translated: CASTGWGLETQYF.

This clonotype turned up a few times. The chain combines TRBV19 with TRBJ1-2, with D perhaps matching TRBD1 (6 bases). The CDR3 consists of 18 residues. V lost 3 bases and J lost 5, with 25 bases in between. CDR1 LNHDA and CDR2 SQIVND come from the germline V gene (reference sequence). The CDR3: CASSIPIILRTAGYGYTF. The DNA for the CDR3 is TGTGCCAGTAGTATCCCCATTATCCTCCGGACAGCTGGTTATGGCTACACCTTC.

This clonotype was seen a handful of times. The chain links TRBV28 to TRBJ2-1; weak D call: TRBD1 (6 bases). V was cut by 6 bases and J by 0 bases, with 6 bases left in between. Per the germline V gene, CDR1 is MDHEN and CDR2 is SYDVKM. CDR3 size: 13 residues. The DNA of the CDR3 is TGTGCCAGCAGAGGGGGCTCCTACAATGAGCAGTTCTTC. This translates into CASRGGSYNEQFF.

This chain connects TRBV24-1 to TRBJ1-1; TRBD1 might be the D (6 bases). Germline CDR1 and CDR2: KGHDR and SFDVKD. This CDR3 comprises 17 residues. V was cut by 7 bases and J by 2 bases, with 22 bases left in between. The DNA of the CDR3 is TGTGCCACCAGACAGATCCTCCTCAGGGGCCCCAACACTGAAGCTTTCTTT. This encodes CATRQILLRGPNTEAFF.